The 21 T cell receptor beta chains given below trace back to one sample, sequenced in a study of regulatory dendritic cells for organ transplantation. The data were produced by immunoSEQ multiplex PCR, yet TCRdb's version contains in-frame clones alone and is incomplete. The sample holds some 28,000 clones, approximately 78% seen once. The sequenced sample consisted of naive CD4+ T cells from blood. The subset was: CD45RA+ naive T cells. The receptors originated from a human donor in good health.

This clone is a singleton in its sample. This sequence joins TRBV6-5 and TRBJ2-7; 10 bases agree with TRBD1. Germline values: CDR1 MNHEY, CDR2 SVGAGI. The V and J ends lost 6 bases and 5 bases, in that order; junction bases with no gene match: 7. The CDR3 has 14 amino acids. The CDR3 loop is CASRAGTGENEQYF. The CDR3 DNA sequence: TGTGCCAGCAGGGCCGGGACAGGGGAAAACGAGCAGTACTTC.

The CDR3 here is CASSLNGGGDTSTDTQYF. CDR3 DNA sequence: TGTGCCAGCTCCCTAAACGGGGGGGGAGACACTAGCACAGATACGCAGTATTTT. V gene TRBV18 combines with J gene TRBJ2-3; the match to TRBD2 covers 8 bases. Germline V gives CDR1 KGHSH, CDR2 LQKENI. This CDR3 is 18 amino acids long. J gave up 0 bases and V 6 bases, and 14 bases lay outside the gene matches. Together with reference TRBV18 and TRBJ2-3, the CDR3 gives the full variable domain: NAGVMQNPRHLVRRRGQEARLRCSPMKGHSHVYWYRQLPEEGLKFMVYLQKENIIDESGMPKERFSAEFPKEGPSILRIQQVVRGDSAAYFCASSLNGGGDTSTDTQYFGPGTRLTVL.

The gene calls are TRBV7-9 and TRBJ2-1; D unresolved. The length of the CDR3 is 15 residues. The V gene's germline CDR1 is SEHNR and CDR2 FQNEAQ (reference sequence). Between the trimmed V and J ends, which lost 1 base and 1 base, there was a span of 8 bases. The CDR3 spells CASSLEALSYNEQFF. In DNA, the CDR3 is TGTGCCAGCAGCTTAGAAGCGCTTTCCTACAATGAGCAGTTCTTC. The variable domain in full, completed from reference TRBV7-9 and TRBJ2-1, reads DTGVSQNPRHKITKRGQNVTFRCDPISEHNRLYWYRQTLGQGPEFLTYFQNEAQLEKSRLLSDRFSAERPKGSFSTLEIQRTEQGDSAMYLCASSLEALSYNEQFFGPGTRLTVL.

This chain joins TRBV6-4 and TRBJ1-6; 7 nucleotides line up with TRBD1. The V and J ends lost 5 bases and 0 bases, in that order; junction bases with no gene match: 4. This CDR3 has 16 amino acids. Germline CDR1 is MRHNA and CDR2 is SNTAGT. Here the CDR3 DNA reads TGTGCCAGCAGTCAAGCAGGGGGCTCCTATAATTCACCCCTCCACTTT. Translating it yields CASSQAGGSYNSPLHF.

CDR3 region: CSVALGQAYNEQFF. CDR3 sequence (DNA): TGCAGCGTTGCACTGGGACAGGCCTACAATGAGCAGTTCTTC. V usage is TRBV29-1 and J usage is TRBJ2-1; TRBD1 aligns across 8 bases. Trimming took 4 bases from V and 2 from J; bases not matched to a gene: 4. The length of the CDR3 is 14 residues. CDR1 and CDR2 (germline): SQVTM, ANQGSEA.

The chain links TRBV19 to TRBJ1-6; no definite D call. The CDR3 sequence is 16 residues long. Germline CDR1 reads LNHDA; CDR2 reads SQIVND (reference sequence). V lost 3 bases, J lost 3 bases, and 12 bases lay in between. CDR3 amino acids: CASSIELPGYNSPLHF. In DNA form, the CDR3 reads TGTGCCAGTAGTATCGAACTCCCGGGCTATAATTCACCCCTCCACTTT.

This chain uses TRBV19 with TRBJ2-3; 7 bases are a match to TRBD2. Germline lookup yields CDR1 LNHDA and CDR2 SQIVND (reference sequence). The ends lost 4 bases at V and 6 bases at J; junction bases unmatched: 4. This CDR3 spans 13 amino acids. Here the CDR3 reads CASSSGGGDTQYF. In DNA, the CDR3 is TGTGCCAGTAGTAGCGGGGGTGGGGATACGCAGTATTTT.

This sequence joins TRBV4-2 and TRBJ2-1, with D unresolved. Per germline, CDR1 LGHNA and CDR2 YNFKEQ. CDR3 size: 15 residues. With 0 bases removed from V and 4 bases from J, the gap between germline ends came to 10 bases. The chain's CDR3 is CASSQDQAAYNEQFF. The CDR3 nucleotides are TGTGCCAGCAGCCAAGATCAGGCAGCTTACAATGAGCAGTTCTTC.

The chain combines TRBV21-1 with TRBJ2-2; the table's D call, TRBD1, was not checked against the DNA. TRBV21-1 is a pseudogene. CDR3 size: 18 residues. This CDR3 reads CASSPRDTTGSGTGELFF. CDR3 DNA: TGTGCCAGCAGCCCCCGGGACACGACCGGGTCGGGCACCGGGGAGCTGTTTTTT.

The chain has TRBV7-2 and TRBJ2-5; TRBD2 agrees at 14 bases. The CDR3 is 16 residues long. With V trimmed by 1 base and J by 5 bases, 3 bases remained unmatched. Germline V gives CDR1 SGHTA, CDR2 FQGNSA. The CDR3 nucleotides read TGTGCCAGCAGCTTAGGACTAGCGGGGGGGCCGGAGACCCAGTACTTC. Its protein is CASSLGLAGGPETQYF.

This clone was recorded once. V usage is TRBV5-1 and J usage is TRBJ2-3; weak D call: TRBD2 (6 bases). From germline, CDR1 is SGHRS and CDR2 YFSETQ. The CDR3 length is 17 residues. The V end lost 0 bases, the J end lost 0 bases, and 14 bases lay between the germline ends. The CDR3 loop is CASSLGSGPQSTDTQYF. The CDR3 DNA reads as TGCGCCAGCAGCTTGGGTAGCGGACCTCAAAGCACAGATACGCAGTATTTT.

This clone was counted a few times. The chain is built from TRBV19 and TRBJ1-3, with 7 bases matching TRBD1. CDR3 length equals 15 residues. Germline CDR1 is LNHDA and CDR2 is SQIVND (reference sequence). Losses at the gene ends were 6 bases for V and 5 bases for J; bases not matched to a gene: 10. In nucleotides, the CDR3 is TGTGCCAGTAGGTTACAGGGGACGAGAAGAAACACCATATATTTT. Amino acid sequence: CASRLQGTRRNTIYF. The complete variable domain, with remaining parts taken from reference TRBV19 and TRBJ1-3, reads DGGITQSPKYLFRKEGQNVTLSCEQNLNHDAMYWYRQDPGQGLRLIYYSQIVNDFQKGDIAEGYSVSREKKESFPLTVTSAQKNPTAFYLCASRLQGTRRNTIYFGEGSWLTVV.

This clone was picked up one time. The chain joins TRBV2 to TRBJ2-5, with D uncertain. CDR3 size: 12 residues. In germline, CDR1 is SNHLY, CDR2 FYNNEI. V gave up 11 bases and J gave up 4 bases, with 14 bases separating them. The CDR3 sequence: CAGLAIGETQYF. The DNA for the CDR3 is TGTGCCGGCTTAGCAATCGGAGAGACCCAGTACTTC. Full variable domain (rest looked up from reference TRBV2 and TRBJ2-5): EPEVTQTPSHQVTQMGQEVILRCVPISNHLYFYWYRQILGQKVEFLVSFYNNEISEKSEIFDDQFSVERPDGSNFTLKIRSTKLEDSAMYFCAGLAIGETQYFGPGTRLLVL.

The chain joins TRBV7-2 to TRBJ2-7, with 12 bases identical to TRBD2. After removal of 6 bases from V and 7 bases from J, the junction contained 10 bases not matched to a gene. CDR1 SGHTA and CDR2 FQGNSA come from the germline V gene. The CDR3 contains 15 residues. CDR3 nucleotides: TGTGCCAGCAGGCCTCCTAGCGGGGGGGCGGGGGAGCAGTACTTC. It codes for CASRPPSGGAGEQYF.

This clone has only one observation. J is TRBJ1-5 and V is TRBV18, with 11 bases aligning to TRBD1. Trimming cost V 6 bases and J 2 bases; bases outside gene matches: 3. Looked up from germline, CDR1 is KGHSH and CDR2 is LQKENI. The CDR3 covers 15 residues. CDR3 region: CASSKGQGGNQPQHF. The CDR3 bases are TGTGCCAGCTCTAAGGGACAGGGGGGCAATCAGCCCCAGCATTTT.

The genes are TRBV12-5 and TRBJ2-5; 13 bases align to TRBD2. Germline CDR1 reads LGHNT; CDR2 reads FRNRAP. The CDR3 totals 18 residues. The V segment lost 2 bases and the J segment 4 bases; nucleotides outside the gene matches: 10. In DNA, the CDR3 is TGTGCTAGTGGTTTGTCCTCACTAGCGGGGGGGCAGCGAGAGACCCAGTACTTC. As protein: CASGLSSLAGGQRETQYF.

This chain links TRBV28 with TRBJ2-1; TRBD1 aligns across 7 bases. The germline CDR1 and CDR2 sequences are MDHEN and SYDVKM. The junction had 7 bases not matched to a gene; V was cut back by 6 bases and J by 2 bases. The CDR3 is 15 residues long. The chain's CDR3 is CASSSTGAPYNEQFF. The CDR3 nucleotides are TGTGCCAGCAGCTCTACAGGGGCGCCCTACAATGAGCAGTTCTTC.

V gene TRBV6-1 combines with J gene TRBJ2-7; 7 bases line up with TRBD1. The CDR3 runs to 14 residues. The germline gives CDR1 MNHNS, CDR2 SASEGT. V dropped 5 bases and J dropped 2; count of bases not matched to a gene: 6. CDR3 in DNA: TGTGCCAGCAGTCGCGAGGGACAGCCCTACGAGCAGTACTTC. Protein: CASSREGQPYEQYF.

The chain recombines TRBV7-2 with TRBJ1-4; D gene ambiguous. Trimming pared 3 bases from V and 10 bases from J, leaving 12 bases between. This CDR3 spans 13 amino acids. Germline CDR1 is SGHTA and CDR2 is FQGNSA. CDR3 region: CASSLVLPGKLFF. CDR3 in DNA: TGTGCCAGCAGCTTGGTCCTGCCGGGAAAACTGTTTTTT.

The V call is TRBV6-1, the J call TRBJ1-3; 8 bases line up with TRBD1. This CDR3 spans 17 amino acids. Germline V gene data show CDR1 as MNHNS and CDR2 as SASEGT. After removal of 2 bases from V and 0 bases from J, the junction contained 6 bases not matched to a gene. The CDR3 here is CASSETGGMISGNTIYF. CDR3 sequence (DNA): TGTGCCAGCAGTGAAACAGGGGGGATGATCTCTGGAAACACCATATATTTT.

The chain employs TRBV5-4 and TRBJ1-4, with TRBD1 matching over 7 bases. CDR1 and CDR2 (germline): SGHNT, YYREEE (reference sequence). CDR3 length: 16 residues. The junction had 8 bases not matched to a gene; V was cut back by 0 bases and J by 6 bases. This CDR3 is CASSLGQGVGYEKLFF. Written as DNA, the CDR3 is TGTGCCAGCAGCTTGGGGCAGGGGGTAGGATATGAAAAACTGTTTTTT.